This is a list of T cell receptor beta chains from one sample in a study of molecular identifiers for immune sequencing clone quantification. TCRdb analysed the PCR reads with MiXCR anew, one entry per CDR3 protein. The sample yields 85,000 to 95,000 distinct CDR3 sequences, about 20% seen once. Sample: naive CD8+ T cells from blood, with Jurkat cell RNA spiked in. Every receptor here comes from a human donor in good health. Some libraries in this study had Jurkat cell RNA spiked in. The CDR3 runs from the conserved cysteine through the conserved F or W. The D gene is left open where the match is weak. Clone size appears in some rows only: once, few, many, or a class for an expanded clone.

cdr3_nt	cdr3_aa	d_call	v_call	j_call	clone_size
TGTGCCAGCAACCCGGGACAGGGCAACCCGAGCTCCTACAATGAGCAGTTCTTC	CASNPGQGNPSSYNEQFF	TRBD1	TRBV6-2/TRBV6-3	TRBJ2-1	many
TGCGCCAGCAGCCAAGACACCCAAAGGAGCTACGAGCAGTACTTC	CASSQDTQRSYEQYF	NA	TRBV4-1	TRBJ2-7	many
TGTGCCAGCAGTTACCATCCGGGACTAGCGGCATGGGGAGGCGGGGAGCTGTTTTTT	CASSYHPGLAAWGGGELFF	TRBD2	TRBV6-2/TRBV6-3	TRBJ2-2	many
TGTGCCAGCAGCTCCCGGGACGGATCCTACAATGAGCAGTTCTTC	CASSSRDGSYNEQFF	NA	TRBV7-3	TRBJ2-1	many
TGTGCCAGCAGCCCTACCCGAGGGACTAGCGGGAGAAGCGCAGATACGCAGTATTTT	CASSPTRGTSGRSADTQYF	TRBD2	TRBV7-9	TRBJ2-3	many
TGCAGCGTTGCAGGGACAGAGAACTGCGAGCAGTACTTC	CSVAGTENCEQYF	TRBD1	TRBV29-1	TRBJ2-7	NA
TGTGCCAGCAGTGCTCCGGGACGAAACACAGATACGCAGTATTTT	CASSAPGRNTDTQYF	NA	TRBV28	TRBJ2-3	NA
TGTGCCAGCAGCTTAGGAGGGCTGGGGACTGAAGCTTTCTTT	CASSLGGLGTEAFF	NA	TRBV7-9	TRBJ1-1	many
TGTGCCAGCAGCTTATTTCAGGGGTACACCGGGGAGCTGTTTTTT	CASSLFQGYTGELFF	NA	TRBV7-9	TRBJ2-2	many
TGTGCCAGCAGGCCCCGGGGGGCCCGAGATACGCAGTATTTT	CASRPRGARDTQYF	NA	TRBV27	TRBJ2-3	many
TGTGCCAGCAGCTTGGACACAGGGAGCTACTCTGGGGCCAGCGTCCTGACTTTC	CASSLDTGSYSGASVLTF	NA	TRBV5-4	TRBJ2-6	few
TGTGCCAGCACCCCCCAGGGAACTGGGGCCAACGTCCTGACTTTC	CASTPQGTGANVLTF	NA	TRBV28	TRBJ2-6	many
TGCGCCAGCAGCCAGGGACTGACTAGCGTGTGGGGCACAGATACGCAGTATTTT	CASSQGLTSVWGTDTQYF	TRBD2	TRBV4-1	TRBJ2-3	NA
TGCAGCGTCGAAGGACAGGACCAGAGCCACTACGAGCAGTACTTC	CSVEGQDQSHYEQYF	TRBD1	TRBV29-1	TRBJ2-7	many
TGTGCCAGCAGTTACTGGGACAGTGAAGCTTTCTTT	CASSYWDSEAFF	TRBD1	TRBV6-2/TRBV6-3	TRBJ1-1	many
TGTGCCTGGGACACCGGGACAGGGGTCCACGAGCAGTACTTC	CAWDTGTGVHEQYF	TRBD1	TRBV30	TRBJ2-7	once
TGTGCCAGCAGCTTGGATATGGGGATTTTCAGGGGGCCCTTGGGTGATACGCAGTATTTT	CASSLDMGIFRGPLGDTQYF	TRBD1	TRBV5-5	TRBJ2-3	many
TGTGCCAGCAGTTACTGGGGGGAGTGGGGCACAGATACGCAGTATTTT	CASSYWGEWGTDTQYF	NA	TRBV6-5	TRBJ2-3	many